This T cell receptor (beta chain) comes out of a study of blood T cell repertoires in COVID-19. About the research overall: The samples span acute and convalescent COVID-19 from the United States, Italy and Spain. The cDNA or gDNA used as material had been derived from T cells, B-cell-depleted T cells, or PBMCs.

Here immunoSEQ multiplex PCR was the method, and the copy in TCRdb shows in-frame clones only, minus some. The table lists around 130,000 clones, roughly nine tenths of them singletons, with roughly 3.7% in the top ten. Germline V CDR1 and CDR2: SQVTM, ANQGSEA. Between the trimmed V and J ends, which lost 7 bases and 6 bases, there was a span of 14 bases. There are 12 residues in the CDR3. This sequence joins TRBV29-1 and TRBJ2-3, with D possibly being TRBD2 (5 bases). The sequencing sample was made of peripheral blood. This sequence was found in a man aged 45-60 years with active COVID-19. CDR3 coding DNA: TGCAGCGCGGACTTCAACCGGGATACGCAGTATTTT. Protein sequence: CSADFNRDTQYF.